This TCR beta chain was retrieved from a study of blood T cell repertoires in COVID-19. Study-wide background: The United States, Italy and Spain supplied acute and convalescent COVID-19 samples. In each case, the material was cDNA or gDNA derived from T cells, B-cell-depleted T cells, or PBMCs.

The CDR3 covers 14 residues. Germline V CDR1 and CDR2: MDHEN, SYDVKM. Trimming took 8 bases from V and 9 from J; bases not matched to a gene: 15. Authors' methods: From reference gene primer amplification, estimates of nucleated cell counts were derived. Here immunoSEQ multiplex PCR was the method, and the copy in TCRdb shows in-frame clones only, minus some. V and J calls and clone size are those listed in that table; D and trimming were worked out from the DNA. The data hold more than 40,000 clones, with over 75% observed a single time. The chain employs TRBV28 and TRBJ2-7; the match to TRBD1 covers 8 bases. The TCR was taken from a human donor in a cohort sampled during active COVID-19. The donor label of this sample is uncertain. Sequencing was performed on peripheral blood. CDR3 DNA: TGTGCCAGCTCAGGGGGCGGGATCACGTGGGTGCAGTACTTC. It translates to CASSGGGITWVQYF.